Detailed here is one T cell receptor beta chain. Libraries were prepared by immunoSEQ multiplex PCR; TCRdb keeps only in-frame clonotypes and omits some of them. The profile shows 140,000 to 150,000 clones, roughly 75% of them singletons. This sample is drawn from a study of blood T cell repertoires in COVID-19. The study drew participants aged roughly 18 to 89 years from some 25 US areas. Resolution of symptoms, clearance, or two negative PCRs was present in recovered Cohort 3 donors. This sequence originates from a woman aged 50 to 60 who had recovered from COVID-19. Material for sequencing was PBMCs or T cells enriched from blood (not recorded which).

This CDR3 reads CAISEGTSGVLADTQYF. CDR3 nucleotides: TGTGCCATCAGTGAGGGGACTAGCGGGGTTTTGGCAGATACGCAGTATTTT. The chain is built from TRBV10-3 and TRBJ2-3; 13 positions agree with TRBD2. Germline trimming cut 2 bases from V and 4 bases from J; bases unmatched to any gene: 6. The CDR3 runs 17 residues. Germline V lookup: CDR1 ENHRY, CDR2 SYGVKD.